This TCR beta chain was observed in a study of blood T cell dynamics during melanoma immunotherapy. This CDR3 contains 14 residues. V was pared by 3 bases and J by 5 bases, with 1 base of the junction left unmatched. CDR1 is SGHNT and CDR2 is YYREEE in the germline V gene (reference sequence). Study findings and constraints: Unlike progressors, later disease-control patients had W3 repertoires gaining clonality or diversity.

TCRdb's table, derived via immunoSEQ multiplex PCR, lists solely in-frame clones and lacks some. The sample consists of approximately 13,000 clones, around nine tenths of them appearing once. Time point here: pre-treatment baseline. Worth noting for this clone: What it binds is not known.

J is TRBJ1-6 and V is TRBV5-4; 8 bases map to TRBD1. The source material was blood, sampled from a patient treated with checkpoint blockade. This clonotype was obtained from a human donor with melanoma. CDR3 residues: CASSSGQDNSPLHF. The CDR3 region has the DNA TGTGCCAGCAGCTCGGGACAGGATAATTCACCCCTCCACTTT.